The 26 T cell receptor beta chains reported below all come from one sample, sequenced in a study of blood T cells in healthy people across ages. Primers used in a second PCR of about 7 to 12 cycles were a sample-barcoded 5' primer and a J-beta primer mix. TCRdb re-analysed the 5' RACE reads in MiXCR, keeping a single row per CDR3 protein. The repertoire consists of hundreds of thousands of distinct CDR3 sequences, with about 34% occurring once and the leading ten covering over 10%. The sample was blood. The source of these receptors is a man aged 18 to 29 in good health.

The chain joins TRBV3-1 to TRBJ2-7, with 8 nucleotides matching TRBD2. The V gene's germline CDR1 is LGHDT and CDR2 YNNKEL (reference sequence). V lost 4 bases, J lost 7 bases, and 9 bases stayed unmatched. The CDR3 length is 14 residues. CDR3 coding DNA: TGTGCCAGCAGCCCCCGGACTAGCCACAATGAGCAGTACTTC. Its translation: CASSPRTSHNEQYF.

This clonotype appeared many times. The junction departs from germline at one end; a sequencing error may be responsible. This rearrangement joins TRBV12-3 or TRBV12-4 to TRBJ2-3, with no clear D. There are 13 residues in the CDR3. The CDR3 nucleotides are TGTGCCAGCCGTTTTGGCAGCACAGATACGCAGTATTTT. Translating gives CASRFGSTDTQYF.

There are many counts of this clonotype. The chain employs TRBV4-3 and TRBJ2-3, with D possibly being TRBD1 (5 bases). Germline lookup yields CDR1 LGHNA and CDR2 YSLEER. The CDR3 length is 16 residues. Between the trimmed V and J ends, which lost 2 bases and 3 bases, there was a span of 15 bases. The CDR3 here is CASSQNFGAATDTQYF. CDR3 coding DNA: TGCGCCAGCAGCCAAAATTTTGGGGCAGCTACAGATACGCAGTATTTT.

The gene calls are TRBV28 and TRBJ2-7; D remains ambiguous. The germline V gene has CDR1 MDHEN and CDR2 SYDVKM. This CDR3 is 12 amino acids long. V dropped 6 bases and J dropped 4 bases, with 10 bases sitting between them. CDR3 nucleotide sequence: TGTGCCAGCAGGAAGACATTTTACGAGCAGTACTTC. This encodes CASRKTFYEQYF.

This clonotype was counted ten times or more. The V gene is TRBV12-3 or TRBV12-4, the J gene TRBJ2-5, with no clear D. This CDR3 region has 11 residues. The germline V and J ends were trimmed by 1 base and 10 bases, with 7 bases remaining between them. The CDR3 bases are TGTGCCAGCAGTTTAGATGGGGACCAGTACTTC. Amino acid sequence: CASSLDGDQYF.

This chain connects TRBV12-3 or TRBV12-4 to TRBJ1-3; no clear D gene. The length of the CDR3 is 12 residues. V lost 8 bases and J 7 bases, leaving 12 bases between the germline ends. The CDR3 here is CASGNIGNTIYF. CDR3 nucleotides: TGTGCCAGCGGGAACATTGGGAACACCATATATTTT.

This clonotype was detected only a few times. The chain joins TRBV24-1 to TRBJ1-5, with 8 bases aligning to TRBD1. This CDR3 region has 15 residues. Germline V CDR1 and CDR2: KGHDR, SFDVKD. V lost 3 bases to trimming and J lost 1 base; unmatched junction nucleotides: 1. CDR3 DNA sequence: TGTGCCACCAGTGATGGGACAGGAAGCAATCAGCCCCAGCATTTT. This sequence encodes CATSDGTGSNQPQHF.

The chain joins TRBV25-1 to TRBJ2-7; a possible D gene is TRBD1 (6 bases). From germline, CDR1 is MGHDK and CDR2 SYGVNS. Trimming shortened V by 4 bases and J by 3 bases, and 10 bases separated the two germline ends. The CDR3 consists of 13 residues. The CDR3 region has the DNA TGTGCCAGCAGTGTTTTAGGGGGCTACGAGCAGTACTTC. It is translated as CASSVLGGYEQYF.

The chain links TRBV7-2 to TRBJ2-3; D is possibly TRBD1 or TRBD2 (5 bases each). This CDR3 has 15 residues. Per the germline V gene, CDR1 is SGHTA and CDR2 is FQGNSA. Deletions cut 5 bases from V and 2 bases from J, with 14 bases between. The CDR3 loop reads CASSPGGPLTDTQYF. The CDR3 DNA reads TGTGCCAGCAGCCCTGGGGGTCCCCTCACAGATACGCAGTATTTT.

This clonotype has just a few counts. The chain couples TRBV20-1 to TRBJ1-5, with D maybe TRBD1 (5 bases). Germline V CDR1 and CDR2: DFQATT, SNEGSKA (reference sequence). CDR3 size: 14 residues. The V end was cut by 6 bases, the J end by 0 bases, with 12 bases between. The CDR3 nucleotides are TGCAGTGCAGGGGCAGCATATAGCAATCAGCCCCAGCATTTT. Protein sequence: CSAGAAYSNQPQHF.

The rearrangement uses TRBV12-3 or TRBV12-4 and TRBJ1-2; possible D gene TRBD1, 5 bases. This CDR3 comprises 14 residues. V was pared by 3 bases and J by 3 bases, with 11 bases between. Written as DNA, the CDR3 is TGTGCCAGCAGTTTGCAGGGTTCAGACTATGGCTACACCTTC. Residues: CASSLQGSDYGYTF.

This clonotype came up many times. The V and J genes are TRBV12-5 and TRBJ2-7; D gene ambiguous. Per the germline V gene, CDR1 is LGHNT and CDR2 is FRNRAP. The CDR3 sequence is 11 residues long. V lost 1 base and J 7 bases, leaving 5 bases between the germline ends. The CDR3 DNA reads as TGTGCTAGTGGTTTGGGATGGGAGCAGTACTTC. Protein product: CASGLGWEQYF.

Ten or more counts support this clonotype. The chain is built from TRBV12-3 or TRBV12-4 and TRBJ2-1; D unresolved. V shed 3 bases and J shed 6 bases, with 6 bases lying between them. This CDR3 spans 12 amino acids. The CDR3 is CASSLFLNEQFF. The CDR3 DNA is TGTGCCAGCAGTTTGTTTCTCAATGAGCAGTTCTTC.

There are a few counts of this clonotype. For the CDR3, the DNA is TGTGCCACTCCCACCGGGACAGCCGTTAATACGCAGTATTTT. Translating it yields CATPTGTAVNTQYF. The chain is built from TRBV6-1 and TRBJ2-3, with 7 bases aligning to TRBD1. CDR3 length: 14 residues. Germline values: CDR1 MNHNS, CDR2 SASEGT. V was clipped by 10 bases and J by 7 bases; unmatched bases: 14.

The table lists this clonotype with many counts. The chain is built from TRBV6-6 and TRBJ2-5, with 10 nucleotides matching TRBD1. The germline V gene has CDR1 MNHNY and CDR2 SVGAGI (reference sequence). V gave up 5 bases and J gave up 3 bases; unmatched junction bases: 0. The length of the CDR3 is 13 residues. The CDR3 region is CASSGQGEETQYF. CDR3 nucleotides: TGTGCCAGCAGTGGACAGGGGGAAGAGACCCAGTACTTC.

In its sample, this clonotype was seen a few times. V gene TRBV7-7 combines with J gene TRBJ2-1; no reliable D call. This CDR3 has 13 amino acids. Between the trimmed V and J ends, which lost 5 bases and 10 bases, there was a span of 15 bases. Germline CDR1 reads SSHAT; CDR2 reads FNYEAQ (reference sequence). Here the CDR3 DNA reads TGTGCCAGCAGCCCCGTCGAAGGGCACGAGCAGTTCTTC. Protein product: CASSPVEGHEQFF.

In its sample, this clonotype was seen once. Its ends do not fully match the called genes, so a read error is possible. V usage is TRBV9 and J usage is TRBJ2-5; D is unresolved. Germline loops: CDR1 SGDLS, CDR2 YYNGEE. The CDR3 has 13 amino acids. CDR3 loop: CASSPQIQGTQYF. The DNA of the CDR3 is TGTGCCAGCAGCCCTCAAATCCAAGGGACCCAGTACTTC.

V is TRBV28 and J is TRBJ1-5; no definite D call. The CDR3 sequence is 13 residues long. Germline CDR1 and CDR2: MDHEN and SYDVKM. Trimming cost V 11 bases and J 10 bases, with 21 bases left between them. The CDR3 nucleotides are TGTGCCTTAAGACGTCCGTTAGGTCCACCCCAGCATTTT. Its protein is CALRRPLGPPQHF.

There are many counts of this clonotype. The germline gene is not matched at one end of the junction; a read error may be the cause. The chain has TRBV20-1 and TRBJ1-2; tentative D call: TRBD1 (5 bases). The germline CDR1 and CDR2 sequences are DFQATT and SNEGSKA (reference sequence). CDR3 size: 12 residues. The CDR3 DNA is TGCAGTGTTAGACAGCGTAACTATGGCTACACCTTC. Amino acid sequence: CSVRQRNYGYTF.

The rearrangement uses TRBV4-3 and TRBJ1-6, with a possible D match to TRBD1 (6 bases). V was clipped by 6 bases and J by 3 bases, with 9 bases between them. There are 14 residues in the CDR3. From germline, CDR1 is LGHNA and CDR2 YSLEER. The CDR3 nucleotides are TGCGCCAGCAGACAGGGACGCTATAATTCACCCCTCCACTTT. Its protein product is CASRQGRYNSPLHF.

The gene calls are TRBV9 and TRBJ2-5; a weak D match, TRBD2 (7 bases). Trimming shortened V by 0 bases and J by 2 bases, and 11 bases separated the two germline ends. Per the germline V gene, CDR1 is SGDLS and CDR2 is YYNGEE. This CDR3 region has 15 residues. CDR3 protein: CASSVGGGQQETQYF. The CDR3 DNA follows: TGTGCCAGCAGCGTAGGGGGGGGGCAGCAAGAGACCCAGTACTTC.

This clonotype was counted at least ten times. The V and J genes are TRBV6-1 and TRBJ2-3; the D is unclear. Germline values: CDR1 MNHNS, CDR2 SASEGT. This CDR3 has 15 residues. Trimming stripped 1 base from V and 6 bases from J, with 14 bases between. DNA for the CDR3: TGTGCCAGCAGTGAAGGGGTTTCAGGTGTGGATACGCAGTATTTT. Protein product: CASSEGVSGVDTQYF.

CDR3 in DNA: TGTGCCAGCAGCTTCGACAGGGCCACCGGGGAGCTGTTTTTT. It encodes CASSFDRATGELFF. The chain carries TRBV7-2 and TRBJ2-2, with 7 bases fitting TRBD1. The CDR3 is 14 residues long. CDR1 is SGHTA and CDR2 is FQGNSA in the germline V gene. The trim removed 3 bases at V and 4 bases at J, leaving 2 bases unmatched.

This clonotype came up many times. V usage is TRBV20-1 and J usage is TRBJ2-5; D is perhaps TRBD1 (6 bases). The V end was cut by 4 bases, the J end by 3 bases, with 12 bases between. Per the germline V gene, CDR1 is DFQATT and CDR2 is SNEGSKA (reference sequence). CDR3 length: 13 amino acids. CDR3 DNA: TGCAGTGCTAAAGACGGACAGAAAGAGACCCAGTACTTC. Amino acids: CSAKDGQKETQYF.

This clonotype was observed a few times. This chain connects TRBV27 to TRBJ1-4; the D gene is possibly TRBD1 (5 bases). Trimming stripped 3 bases from V and 6 bases from J, with 14 bases between. The CDR3 is 15 amino acids. Looked up from germline, CDR1 is MNHEY and CDR2 is SMNVEV (reference sequence). Here the CDR3 reads CASSLRGPGDEKLFF. In DNA form, the CDR3 reads TGTGCCAGCAGTTTGAGGGGTCCAGGTGATGAAAAACTGTTTTTT.

The V call is TRBV20-1, the J call TRBJ1-1; 7 nucleotides agree with TRBD1. The CDR3 length is 15 residues. V lost 5 bases and J lost 1; bases outside the gene matches: 10. Germline-derived CDR1 and CDR2 are DFQATT and SNEGSKA (reference sequence). The CDR3 protein is CSAGVPTGWNTEAFF. The CDR3 DNA reads TGCAGTGCTGGGGTACCGACAGGGTGGAACACTGAAGCTTTCTTT.